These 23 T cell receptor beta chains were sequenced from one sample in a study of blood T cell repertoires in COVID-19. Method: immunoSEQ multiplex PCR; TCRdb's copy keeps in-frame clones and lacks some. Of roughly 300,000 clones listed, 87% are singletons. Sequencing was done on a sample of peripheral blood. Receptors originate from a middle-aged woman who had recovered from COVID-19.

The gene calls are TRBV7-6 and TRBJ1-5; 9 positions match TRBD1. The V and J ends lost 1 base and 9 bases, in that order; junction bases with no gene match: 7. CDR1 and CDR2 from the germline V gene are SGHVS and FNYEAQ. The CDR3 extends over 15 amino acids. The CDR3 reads CASSLEQGAMGPQHF. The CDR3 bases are TGTGCCAGCAGCTTAGAACAGGGGGCGATGGGGCCCCAGCATTTT.

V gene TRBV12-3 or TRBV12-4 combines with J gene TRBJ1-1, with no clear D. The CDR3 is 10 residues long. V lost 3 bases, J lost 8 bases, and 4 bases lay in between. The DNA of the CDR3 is TGTGCCAGCAGTTTGTTAGAAGCTTTCTTT. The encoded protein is CASSLLEAFF.

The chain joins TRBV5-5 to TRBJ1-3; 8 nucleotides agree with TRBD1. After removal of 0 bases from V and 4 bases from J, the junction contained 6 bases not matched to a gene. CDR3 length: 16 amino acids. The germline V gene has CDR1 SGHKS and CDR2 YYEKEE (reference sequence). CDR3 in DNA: TGTGCCAGCAGCTTGGCGGACAGGGTGCTCGGAAACACCATATATTTT. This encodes CASSLADRVLGNTIYF.

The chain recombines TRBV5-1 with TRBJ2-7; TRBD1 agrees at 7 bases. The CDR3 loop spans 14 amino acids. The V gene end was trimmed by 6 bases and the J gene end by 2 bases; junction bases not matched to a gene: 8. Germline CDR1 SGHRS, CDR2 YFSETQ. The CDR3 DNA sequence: TGCGCCAGCAACCTAGGACAGGTTGCCTACGAGCAGTACTTC. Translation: CASNLGQVAYEQYF.

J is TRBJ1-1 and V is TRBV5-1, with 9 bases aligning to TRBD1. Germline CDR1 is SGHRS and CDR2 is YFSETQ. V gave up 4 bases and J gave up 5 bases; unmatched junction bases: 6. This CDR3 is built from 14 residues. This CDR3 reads CASSPTGGGTEAFF. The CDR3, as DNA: TGCGCCAGCAGCCCGACAGGGGGGGGGACTGAAGCTTTCTTT.

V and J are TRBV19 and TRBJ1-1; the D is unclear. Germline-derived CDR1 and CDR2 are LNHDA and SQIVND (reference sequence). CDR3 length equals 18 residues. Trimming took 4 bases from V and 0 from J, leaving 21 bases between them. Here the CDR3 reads CASSTGSAKSGMNTEAFF. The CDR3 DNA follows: TGTGCCAGTAGTACCGGGTCGGCGAAGTCGGGTATGAACACTGAAGCTTTCTTT.

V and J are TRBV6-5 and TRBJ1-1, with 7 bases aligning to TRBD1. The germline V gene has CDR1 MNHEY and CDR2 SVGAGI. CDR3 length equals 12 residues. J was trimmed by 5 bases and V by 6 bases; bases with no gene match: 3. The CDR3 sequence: CASSVTGTEAFF. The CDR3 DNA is TGTGCCAGCAGCGTGACAGGGACTGAAGCTTTCTTT.

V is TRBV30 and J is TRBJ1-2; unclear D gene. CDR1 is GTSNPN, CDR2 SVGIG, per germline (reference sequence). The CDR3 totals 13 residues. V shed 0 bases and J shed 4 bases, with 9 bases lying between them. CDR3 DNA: TGTGCCTGGAGTGTCGGACTGCTCTATGGCTACACCTTC. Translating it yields CAWSVGLLYGYTF.

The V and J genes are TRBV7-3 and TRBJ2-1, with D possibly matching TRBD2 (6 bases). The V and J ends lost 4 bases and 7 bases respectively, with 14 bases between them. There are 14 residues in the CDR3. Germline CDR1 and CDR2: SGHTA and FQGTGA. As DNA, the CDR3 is TGTGCCAGCAGCTCGTCGGCGGGGCGGAATGAGCAGTTCTTC. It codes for CASSSSAGRNEQFF.

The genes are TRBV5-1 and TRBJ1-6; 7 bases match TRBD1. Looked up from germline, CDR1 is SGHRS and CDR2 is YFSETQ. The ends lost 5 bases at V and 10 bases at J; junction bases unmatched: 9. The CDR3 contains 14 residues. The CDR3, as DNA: TGCGCCAGCAGAGGGGACAGCAGATTCTCACCCCTCCACTTT. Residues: CASRGDSRFSPLHF.

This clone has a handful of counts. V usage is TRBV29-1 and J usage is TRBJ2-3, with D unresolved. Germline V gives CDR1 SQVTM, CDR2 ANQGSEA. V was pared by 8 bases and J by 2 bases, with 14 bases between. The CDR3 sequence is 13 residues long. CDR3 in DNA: TGCAGCCCCGAAAGCGCCACCACAGATACGCAGTATTTT. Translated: CSPESATTDTQYF.

This chain's CDR3 is CASSGPGQGASGYGYTF. CDR3 bases: TGTGCCAGCAGCGGACCGGGACAGGGGGCGTCAGGCTATGGCTACACCTTC. The rearrangement joins TRBV9 to TRBJ1-2; 12 bases map to TRBD1. Germline V gene data show CDR1 as SGDLS and CDR2 as YYNGEE. The CDR3 is 17 amino acids. Trimming at V came to 3 bases and at J to 4 bases, leaving 10 bases not matched to a gene.

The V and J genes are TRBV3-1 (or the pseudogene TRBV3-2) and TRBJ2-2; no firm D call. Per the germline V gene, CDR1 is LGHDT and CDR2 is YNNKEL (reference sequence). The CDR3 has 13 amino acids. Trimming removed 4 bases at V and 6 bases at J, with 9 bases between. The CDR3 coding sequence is TGTGCCAGCAGCCCTAGTCTTGCCGGGGAGCTGTTTTTT. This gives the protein CASSPSLAGELFF.

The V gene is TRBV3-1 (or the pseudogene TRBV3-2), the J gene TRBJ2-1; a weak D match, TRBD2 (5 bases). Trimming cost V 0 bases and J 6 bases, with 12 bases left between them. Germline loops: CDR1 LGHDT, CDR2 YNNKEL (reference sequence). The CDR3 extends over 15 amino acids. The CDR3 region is CASSQERIRGNEQFF. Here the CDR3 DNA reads TGTGCCAGCAGCCAAGAACGGATCCGGGGCAATGAGCAGTTCTTC.

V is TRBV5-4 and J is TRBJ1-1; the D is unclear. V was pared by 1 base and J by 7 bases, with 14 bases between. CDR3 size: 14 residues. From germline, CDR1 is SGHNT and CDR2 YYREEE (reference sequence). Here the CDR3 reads CASSLFSVPVEAFF. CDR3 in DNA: TGTGCCAGCAGCTTGTTCTCGGTGCCCGTTGAAGCTTTCTTT.

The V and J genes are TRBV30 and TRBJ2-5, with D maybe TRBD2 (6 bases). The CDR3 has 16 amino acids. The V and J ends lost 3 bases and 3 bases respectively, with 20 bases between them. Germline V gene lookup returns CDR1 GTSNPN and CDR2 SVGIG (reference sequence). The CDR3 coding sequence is TGTGCCTGGAGGGCTTGGCGACGGGGGATTAAAGAGACCCAGTACTTC. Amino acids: CAWRAWRRGIKETQYF.

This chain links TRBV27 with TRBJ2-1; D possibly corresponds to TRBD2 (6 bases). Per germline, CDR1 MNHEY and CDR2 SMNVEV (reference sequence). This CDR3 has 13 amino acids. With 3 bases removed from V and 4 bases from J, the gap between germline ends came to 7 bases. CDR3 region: CASSFGGYNEQFF. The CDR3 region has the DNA TGTGCCAGCAGTTTTGGGGGGTACAATGAGCAGTTCTTC.

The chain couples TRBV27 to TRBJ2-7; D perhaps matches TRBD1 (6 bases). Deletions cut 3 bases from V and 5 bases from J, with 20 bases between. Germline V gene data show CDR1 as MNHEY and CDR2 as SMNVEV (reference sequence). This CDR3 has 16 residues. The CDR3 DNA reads TGTGCCAGCAGTTTCGCCTTACCCCAGGGGTTCCACGAGCAGTACTTC. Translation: CASSFALPQGFHEQYF.

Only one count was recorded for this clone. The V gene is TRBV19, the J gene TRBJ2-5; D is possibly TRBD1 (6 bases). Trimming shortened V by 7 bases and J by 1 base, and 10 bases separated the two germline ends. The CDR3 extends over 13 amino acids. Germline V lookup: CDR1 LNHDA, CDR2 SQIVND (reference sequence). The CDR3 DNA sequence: TGTGCCAGTAAGCCGGACAGCCAAGAGACCCAGTACTTC. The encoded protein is CASKPDSQETQYF. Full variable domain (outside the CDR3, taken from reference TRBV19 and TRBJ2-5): DGGITQSPKYLFRKEGQNVTLSCEQNLNHDAMYWYRQDPGQGLRLIYYSQIVNDFQKGDIAEGYSVSREKKESFPLTVTSAQKNPTAFYLCASKPDSQETQYFGPGTRLLVL.

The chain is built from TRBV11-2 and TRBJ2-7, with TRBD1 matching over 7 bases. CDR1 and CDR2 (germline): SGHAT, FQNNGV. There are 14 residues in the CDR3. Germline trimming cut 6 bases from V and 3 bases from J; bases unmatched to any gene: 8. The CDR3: CASRGRDRRYEQYF. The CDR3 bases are TGTGCCAGCAGGGGCCGGGACAGACGCTACGAGCAGTACTTC.

CDR3 in DNA: TGCGCCAGCAGCTCCGGACAGGGAGGAGGAGAGACCCAGTACTTC. Encoded protein: CASSSGQGGGETQYF. The chain combines TRBV5-1 with TRBJ2-5; TRBD1 matches at 8 bases. Per germline, CDR1 SGHRS and CDR2 YFSETQ. The CDR3 covers 15 residues. J gave up 4 bases and V 3 bases, and 8 bases lay outside the gene matches.

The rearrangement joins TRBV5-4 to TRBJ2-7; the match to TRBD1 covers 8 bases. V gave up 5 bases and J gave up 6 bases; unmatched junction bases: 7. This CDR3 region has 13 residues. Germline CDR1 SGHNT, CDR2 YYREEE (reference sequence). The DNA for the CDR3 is TGTGCCAGCAGTTACTTAACAGGGGGCGAGCAGTACTTC. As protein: CASSYLTGGEQYF.

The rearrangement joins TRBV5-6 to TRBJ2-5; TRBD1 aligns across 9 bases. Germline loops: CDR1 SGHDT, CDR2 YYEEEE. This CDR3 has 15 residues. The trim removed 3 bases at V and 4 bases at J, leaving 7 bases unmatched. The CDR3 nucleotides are TGTGCCAGCAGCTCAGGACAGGGGCCAGGAGAGACCCAGTACTTC. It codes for CASSSGQGPGETQYF.